The rows below give T cell receptor beta chains drawn from one sample of a study of blood T cell repertoires in COVID-19. TCRdb keeps only in-frame clones here, not all; method: immunoSEQ multiplex PCR. The repertoire holds 80,000 or so clones, around 80% seen once, with under 45% in the top ten. The sequenced sample consisted of peripheral blood. Receptor source: a woman in her seventies with acute or convalescent COVID-19. CDR3s include the opening cysteine and the closing phenylalanine or tryptophan. A D gene is named only where the DNA matches it firmly. Clone size is not always given. Where it is, it says once, few, many or a class for expanded clones.

>NA|TRBD1|TRBV29-1|TRBJ1-4
TGCAGCGTTACAGGGGAGGATACAACTAATGAAAAACTGTTTTTT
CSVTGEDTTNEKLFF
>NA|TRBD1|TRBV18|TRBJ2-7
TGTGCCAGCTCACCAACAGGGGTTGGCGAGCAGTACTTC
CASSPTGVGEQYF
>NA|NA|TRBV30|TRBJ2-1
TGTGCCTGGAGTGCCCCCCCCGGCTACAATGAGCAGTTCTTC
CAWSAPPGYNEQFF
>NA|TRBD1|TRBV3-1/TRBV3-2|TRBJ2-1
TGTGCCAGCAGCCCGACGACGACAGGGACAGGGAGGCAGTTCTTC
CASSPTTTGTGRQFF
>NA|NA|TRBV14|TRBJ2-4
TGTGCCAGCAGCCAAGACCCGCGCGTGGCAGTGCGGGTCCCTTCCAAAAACATTCAGTACTTC
CASSQDPRVAVRVPSKNIQYF
>NA|NA|TRBV29-1|TRBJ2-7
TGCAGCGTTGGGCAGGTTTCCTACGAGCAGTACTTC
CSVGQVSYEQYF
>once|TRBD1|TRBV7-8|TRBJ1-3
TGTGCCAGCAGCTCGGGGACAGGCTCTGGAAACACCATATATTTT
CASSSGTGSGNTIYF
>NA|NA|TRBV28|TRBJ2-3
TGTGCCAGCAGTTTTGAGAGCACAGATACGCAGTATTTT
CASSFESTDTQYF
>NA|TRBD1|TRBV7-3|TRBJ2-3
TGTGCCAGCGACCACAGGGGAAGTACGCAGTATTTT
CASDHRGSTQYF
>NA|NA|TRBV7-9|TRBJ2-5
TGTGCCAGCAGCTTCTACCGTGCGGGATCTCAAGAGACCCAGTACTTC
CASSFYRAGSQETQYF
>NA|NA|TRBV5-1|TRBJ1-6
TGCGCCAGCAGCTTGACCAACCGCCTGCAGGGGAGCCCACCCCTCCACTTT
CASSLTNRLQGSPPLHF
>NA|NA|TRBV3-1/TRBV3-2|TRBJ2-5
TGTGCCAGCAGCCAAGATACGGGGAGGAGAGAGACCCAGTACTTC
CASSQDTGRRETQYF
>NA|NA|TRBV6-4|TRBJ2-2
TGTGCCAGCAGTTTGACAGGCGAGGCCGGGGAGCTGTTTTTT
CASSLTGEAGELFF